This record looks at one T cell receptor (beta chain) sequence and its context. Its specificity is not known. This sample is part of a study of CD4 T cells in relation to SARS-CoV-2 and coronaviruses. Study at large: PBMCs were cultured with antigen for roughly 10 days before TCR beta sequencing.

The V end was cut by 0 bases, the J end by 6 bases, with 15 bases between. The CDR3 consists of 16 residues. The germline V gene encodes CDR1 MNHEY and CDR2 SVGAGI. Assay: immunoSEQ multiplex PCR; the TCRdb copy retains only in-frame clones and omits some. The table records about 29,000 clones, approximately 78% of them present only once. General study points: Crossreactive clones expanded significantly less to SARS-CoV-2 than monoreactive clones.

CD4+ T cells from unexposed donors were obtained before the COVID-19 pandemic (2011-2018). The cells were cultured for under twelve days before CD4+ T cells were isolated. The sequencing sample was made of CD4+ T cells from PBMCs, cultured in vitro. This TCR was sampled from a human donor in good health. The chain recombines TRBV6-5 with TRBJ2-4; the D is unclear. The CDR3 region is CASSYSSRTGGNIQYF. The DNA for the CDR3 is TGTGCCAGCAGTTACTCCAGCCGGACGGGTGGAAACATTCAGTACTTC.